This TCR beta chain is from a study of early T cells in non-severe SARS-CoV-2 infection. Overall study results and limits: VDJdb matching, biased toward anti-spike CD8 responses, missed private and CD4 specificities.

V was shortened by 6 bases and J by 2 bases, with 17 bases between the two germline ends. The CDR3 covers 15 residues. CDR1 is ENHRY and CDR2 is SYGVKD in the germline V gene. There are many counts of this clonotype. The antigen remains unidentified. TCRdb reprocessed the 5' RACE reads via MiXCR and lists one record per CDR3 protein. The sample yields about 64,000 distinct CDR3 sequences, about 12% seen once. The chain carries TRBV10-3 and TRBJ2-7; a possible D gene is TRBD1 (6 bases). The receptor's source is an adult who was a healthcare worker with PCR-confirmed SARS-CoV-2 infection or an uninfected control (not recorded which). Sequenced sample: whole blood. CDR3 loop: CAISVQGKPTYEQYF. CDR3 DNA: TGTGCCATCAGCGTTCAGGGGAAGCCGACCTACGAGCAGTACTTC.